Listed below are T cell receptor beta chains from one sample, sequenced in a study of blood T cell repertoires in COVID-19. Repertoires were generated with immunoSEQ multiplex PCR, while TCRdb's copy carries only in-frame clones and drops some. The data show 70,000 or so clones, around 89% seen once. Material: peripheral blood. The source of these receptors is a human donor in a cohort sampled during active COVID-19. CDR3s include the opening cysteine and the closing phenylalanine or tryptophan. Fields, in order: V gene, J gene, D gene, clone size, CDR3 protein, CDR3 DNA. The D gene is left open where the match is weak. Size tells how often a clone was seen (once, few, many) or the class of an expanded clone, and some rows leave it out.

V: TRBV5-5
J: TRBJ1-1
D: -
size: few
CDR3: CASSLKSGGSDAFF
DNA: TGTGCCAGCAGCTTGAAATCGGGGGGCTCGGATGCTTTCTTT

V: TRBV19
J: TRBJ2-1
D: -
size: once
CDR3: CASSRLSSSYNEQFF
DNA: TGTGCCAGTAGTAGACTATCGAGCTCCTACAATGAGCAGTTCTTC

V: TRBV3-1/TRBV3-2
J: TRBJ2-5
D: -
size: -
CDR3: CASSQGALGETQYF
DNA: TGTGCCAGCAGCCAAGGGGCTTTAGGAGAGACCCAGTACTTC

V: TRBV7-3
J: TRBJ2-3
D: -
size: -
CDR3: CASSLGTTDTQYF
DNA: TGTGCCAGCAGCCTCGGGACTACAGATACGCAGTATTTT

V: TRBV6-5
J: TRBJ1-2
D: TRBD1
size: -
CDR3: CASSYHEGARDYGYTF
DNA: TGTGCCAGCAGTTACCACGAGGGGGCTCGTGACTATGGCTACACCTTC

V: TRBV30
J: TRBJ2-2
D: TRBD1
size: -
CDR3: CAWRPRTGGTGELFF
DNA: TGTGCCTGGAGGCCCCGGACAGGGGGAACCGGGGAGCTGTTTTTT

V: TRBV28
J: TRBJ1-2
D: -
size: once
CDR3: CASSAPGPNFGSGRGGYTF
DNA: TGTGCCAGCAGTGCACCGGGACCCAATTTCGGGAGCGGGAGGGGCGGCTACACCTTC

V: TRBV3-1/TRBV3-2
J: TRBJ1-5
D: -
size: once
CDR3: CASSQDSTLNQPQHF
DNA: TGTGCCAGCAGCCAAGATTCGACACTCAATCAGCCCCAGCATTTT

V: TRBV19
J: TRBJ2-6
D: TRBD1
size: -
CDR3: CASSLRGSYDNSGANVLTF
DNA: TGTGCCAGTAGTCTCAGGGGGTCCTACGATAACTCTGGGGCCAACGTCCTGACTTTC

V: TRBV28
J: TRBJ1-1
D: -
size: -
CDR3: CASSRNTEAFF
DNA: TGTGCCAGCAGTCGTAACACTGAAGCTTTCTTT

V: TRBV7-9
J: TRBJ1-5
D: -
size: -
CDR3: CASSLDREPQHF
DNA: TGTGCCAGCAGCTTAGACAGGGAGCCCCAGCATTTT

V: TRBV15
J: TRBJ2-5
D: -
size: -
CDR3: CATSSRTWEAQYF
DNA: TGTGCCACCAGCAGTAGGACCTGGGAGGCCCAGTACTTC

V: TRBV27
J: TRBJ2-3
D: TRBD2
size: once
CDR3: CASRLGGTSGRLADTQYF
DNA: TGTGCCAGCAGATTAGGGGGGACTAGCGGGAGGTTGGCAGATACGCAGTATTTT

V: TRBV5-1
J: TRBJ2-2
D: -
size: -
CDR3: CASSWHMGLSIGELFF
DNA: TGCGCCAGCAGCTGGCACATGGGGCTATCGATCGGGGAGCTGTTTTTT

V: TRBV29-1
J: TRBJ2-5
D: -
size: -
CDR3: CSVAWWQGGETQYF
DNA: TGCAGCGTGGCCTGGTGGCAGGGTGGTGAGACCCAGTACTTC

V: TRBV11-3
J: TRBJ2-5
D: -
size: -
CDR3: CASSSTGKQETQYF
DNA: TGTGCCAGCAGCTCGACCGGGAAACAAGAGACCCAGTACTTC

V: TRBV19
J: TRBJ1-3
D: -
size: -
CDR3: CASSILEISGNTIYF
DNA: TGTGCCAGTAGTATCTTAGAGATCTCTGGAAACACCATATATTTT

V: TRBV11-2
J: TRBJ1-4
D: TRBD1
size: -
CDR3: CASSLWTGKEDEKLFF
DNA: TGTGCCAGCAGCTTATGGACAGGGAAGGAAGATGAAAAACTGTTTTTT

V: TRBV28
J: TRBJ1-5
D: -
size: -
CDR3: CASTLSGGSNQPQHF
DNA: TGTGCCAGCACCCTTTCGGGGGGTAGCAATCAGCCCCAGCATTTT

V: TRBV28
J: TRBJ2-1
D: TRBD2
size: -
CDR3: CASSYTQAGGGNEQFF
DNA: TGTGCCAGCAGTTACACTCAAGCGGGAGGAGGCAATGAGCAGTTCTTC

V: TRBV5-4
J: TRBJ2-7
D: -
size: -
CDR3: CASSFISYEQYF
DNA: TGTGCCAGCAGCTTTATCTCCTACGAGCAGTACTTC

V: TRBV30
J: TRBJ2-2
D: TRBD2
size: -
CDR3: CAWSLAGANTGELFF
DNA: TGTGCCTGGAGTCTAGCGGGAGCGAACACCGGGGAGCTGTTTTTT

V: TRBV4-2
J: TRBJ1-5
D: -
size: -
CDR3: CASSQDFGTGGNQPQHF
DNA: TGTGCCAGCAGCCAAGATTTCGGAACCGGGGGCAATCAGCCCCAGCATTTT

V: TRBV19
J: TRBJ1-1
D: TRBD1
size: -
CDR3: CASNFNRGRTEAFF
DNA: TGTGCCAGTAACTTTAACAGGGGGCGAACTGAAGCTTTCTTT

V: TRBV6-1
J: TRBJ1-1
D: -
size: -
CDR3: CASSERGPNTEAFF
DNA: TGTGCCAGCAGTGAAAGAGGTCCGAACACTGAAGCTTTCTTT

V: TRBV7-2
J: TRBJ1-1
D: TRBD1
size: -
CDR3: CASSTRQGNTEAFF
DNA: TGTGCCAGCAGCACCCGACAGGGGAACACTGAAGCTTTCTTT

V: TRBV10-3
J: TRBJ1-4
D: -
size: -
CDR3: CAISEGQNNEKLFF
DNA: TGTGCCATCAGTGAGGGACAGAATAATGAAAAACTGTTTTTT

V: TRBV29-1
J: TRBJ2-1
D: TRBD2
size: -
CDR3: CSAFLAGASDEQFF
DNA: TGCAGCGCGTTCCTAGCGGGAGCAAGTGATGAGCAGTTCTTC

V: TRBV21-1
J: TRBJ2-1
D: -
size: few
CDR3: CASSKAIRTGPNEQFF
DNA: TGTGCCAGCAGCAAAGCGATTCGGACAGGGCCGAATGAGCAGTTCTTC

V: TRBV11-2
J: TRBJ2-1
D: -
size: -
CDR3: CASSLDLSNEQFF
DNA: TGTGCCAGCAGCTTAGATCTCAGCAATGAGCAGTTCTTC

V: TRBV4-2
J: TRBJ2-1
D: TRBD2
size: -
CDR3: CASSQAAGGLYEQFF
DNA: TGTGCCAGCAGCCAAGCAGCGGGAGGGCTCTATGAGCAGTTCTTC

V: TRBV19
J: TRBJ1-1
D: -
size: -
CDR3: CASYQSPGTEAFF
DNA: TGTGCCAGTTACCAGAGCCCGGGGACTGAAGCTTTCTTT

V: TRBV24-1
J: TRBJ2-1
D: -
size: few
CDR3: CATSDDGSKWHEQFF
DNA: TGTGCCACCAGTGATGACGGGAGCAAGTGGCATGAGCAGTTCTTC

V: TRBV11-3
J: TRBJ2-1
D: -
size: once
CDR3: CASSLRGSEQFF
DNA: TGTGCCAGCAGCTTAAGAGGCAGTGAGCAGTTCTTC

V: TRBV5-1
J: TRBJ2-3
D: -
size: -
CDR3: CASSLLLDTQYF
DNA: TGCGCCAGCAGCTTGCTCTTGGATACGCAGTATTTT

V: TRBV24-1
J: TRBJ1-1
D: TRBD1
size: -
CDR3: CATAGQGNTEAFF
DNA: TGTGCCACCGCGGGACAGGGGAACACTGAAGCTTTCTTT

V: TRBV9
J: TRBJ2-1
D: TRBD2
size: -
CDR3: CASTRTSGNYNEQFF
DNA: TGTGCCAGCACCAGAACTAGCGGGAATTACAATGAGCAGTTCTTC

V: TRBV3-1/TRBV3-2
J: TRBJ2-5
D: TRBD2
size: -
CDR3: CASSPTSGSRGETQYF
DNA: TGTGCCAGCAGCCCGACTAGCGGGAGTCGGGGGGAGACCCAGTACTTC